This T cell receptor (beta chain) derives from a study of cytomegalovirus exposure and HLA in healthy donors. Profiling relied on immunoSEQ multiplex PCR, and the TCRdb table lists in-frame clones only, not all of them. Of 70,000 to 95,000 clones in the sample, approximately 94% were seen once. The junction had 3 bases not matched to a gene; V was cut back by 1 base and J by 4 bases. Per germline, CDR1 SGHVS and CDR2 FQNEAQ. CDR3 size: 15 residues. What was sequenced was PBMCs. The TCR originated in a woman in her twenties or thirties in good health and CMV-seronegative. V usage is TRBV7-8 and J usage is TRBJ2-7; 11 nucleotides align to TRBD2. The chain's CDR3 is CASSLGLAGGYEQYF. The CDR3 DNA is TGTGCCAGCAGCTTAGGTCTAGCGGGGGGTTACGAGCAGTACTTC.